This entry lists 18 T cell receptor beta chains sequenced from one sample in a study of shared clonotypes between healthy human individuals. Clones were sequenced by immunoSEQ multiplex PCR, and TCRdb holds only the in-frame ones, with some missing. Of around 2,000,000 clones listed, about 95% are singletons. Positively selected for CCR7, the CD45RO-negative cells used as naive CD8 cells excluded terminally differentiated effector memory CD45RA+ cells. The specimen was naive CD8+ T cells sorted from blood. The source is a man younger than 35 in good health.

The rearrangement links TRBV9 to TRBJ2-7; tentatively, D is TRBD2 (5 bases). V was shortened by 0 bases and J by 5 bases, with 15 bases between the two germline ends. The CDR3 covers 15 residues. Germline CDR1 SGDLS, CDR2 YYNGEE. CDR3 bases: TGTGCCAGCAGCGTAGATACGGGCATGGAGGACGAGCAGTACTTC. As protein: CASSVDTGMEDEQYF. The whole variable domain, remainder taken from reference TRBV9 and TRBJ2-7, is DSGVTQTPKHLITATGQRVTLRCSPRSGDLSVYWYQQSLDQGLQFLIQYYNGEERAKGNILERFSAQQFPDLHSELNLSSLELGDSALYFCASSVDTGMEDEQYFGPGTRLTVT.

A word on this clone: Other DNA sequences in this sample translate to the same CDR3. V usage is TRBV5-1 and J usage is TRBJ2-1; TRBD2 matches at 9 bases. J was trimmed by 6 bases and V by 1 base; bases with no gene match: 5. Per germline, CDR1 SGHRS and CDR2 YFSETQ. The length of the CDR3 is 15 residues. The CDR3 DNA follows: TGCGCCAGCAGCTTGCGGCTAGCGGGGCCCAATGAGCAGTTCTTC. This codes for CASSLRLAGPNEQFF.

J is TRBJ1-6 and V is TRBV10-2, with D possibly TRBD1 on 6 matching bases. Trimming shortened V by 3 bases and J by 3 bases, and 12 bases separated the two germline ends. CDR3 length: 16 residues. The germline V gene has CDR1 WSHSY and CDR2 SAAADI. In DNA form, the CDR3 reads TGCGCCAGCAGTGACCAGGGGCCGGTCTATAATTCACCCCTCCACTTT. Amino acids: CASSDQGPVYNSPLHF.

The rearrangement links TRBV10-3 to TRBJ2-7; TRBD2 matches at 12 bases. The CDR3 extends over 16 amino acids. CDR1 ENHRY and CDR2 SYGVKD come from the germline V gene. V gave up 8 bases and J gave up 0 bases; unmatched junction bases: 8. The CDR3 bases are TGTGCCATCGGCGACCCTAGCGGGAGGGGCTCCTACGAGCAGTACTTC. The encoded protein is CAIGDPSGRGSYEQYF.

This clone was seen a single time. J is TRBJ2-7 and V is TRBV7-9; D is perhaps TRBD1 or TRBD2 (6 bases each). Germline lookup yields CDR1 SEHNR and CDR2 FQNEAQ (reference sequence). The V end was cut by 5 bases, the J end by 3 bases, with 14 bases between. CDR3 length: 14 residues. In nucleotides, the CDR3 is TGTGCCAGCAGCCCGGAGGGGGACGACTACGAGCAGTACTTC. This codes for CASSPEGDDYEQYF.

This chain links TRBV27 with TRBJ2-3; 7 bases align to TRBD2. Germline V gene lookup returns CDR1 MNHEY and CDR2 SMNVEV (reference sequence). Unmatched junction bases numbered 2, after V lost 11 bases and J lost 0 bases. The CDR3 is 12 residues long. CDR3 coding DNA: TGTGCCGGGCGGGGGAGCACAGATACGCAGTATTTT. This sequence encodes CAGRGSTDTQYF.

The chain joins TRBV6-5 to TRBJ2-6, with unresolved D. V was shortened by 5 bases and J by 2 bases, with 4 bases between the two germline ends. Germline assignment: CDR1 MNHEY and CDR2 SVGAGI. The CDR3 is 13 amino acids. CDR3 nucleotides: TGTGCCAGCAGTGACCCTGGGGCCAACGTCCTGACTTTC. Translated: CASSDPGANVLTF.

A single count supports this clone. The rearrangement links TRBV6-5 to TRBJ2-7, with a weak D call TRBD2 (5 bases). Germline V gene data show CDR1 as MNHEY and CDR2 as SVGAGI. The CDR3 is 16 amino acids. Trimming cost V 4 bases and J 7 bases, with 23 bases left between them. This CDR3 reads CASSFNGPTAPGEQYF. CDR3 bases: TGTGCCAGCAGTTTCAATGGACCGACCGCCCCGGGGGAGCAGTACTTC.

The rearrangement uses TRBV6-6 and TRBJ1-2; 7 bases are a match to TRBD1. Germline trimming cut 6 bases from V and 4 bases from J; bases unmatched to any gene: 8. The CDR3 contains 14 residues. Germline lookup yields CDR1 MNHNY and CDR2 SVGAGI (reference sequence). CDR3 coding DNA: TGTGCCAGCAGCCCCACAGGGGAATCCTATGGCTACACCTTC. It translates to CASSPTGESYGYTF.

The chain joins TRBV15 to TRBJ2-2; D uncertain. Germline CDR1 LNHNV, CDR2 YYDKDF (reference sequence). Trimming shortened V by 0 bases and J by 0 bases, and 14 bases separated the two germline ends. This CDR3 contains 18 residues. Here the CDR3 reads CATSRDKFSGANTGELFF. The CDR3 DNA follows: TGTGCCACCAGCAGAGATAAATTTAGTGGGGCGAACACCGGGGAGCTGTTTTTT.

The chain employs TRBV6-5 and TRBJ2-5; 11 bases are a match to TRBD1. Trimming cost V 5 bases and J 1 base; bases outside gene matches: 3. The germline V gene has CDR1 MNHEY and CDR2 SVGAGI. The CDR3 has 15 residues. Written as DNA, the CDR3 is TGTGCCAGCAGTACTGGGACAGGGGGCCAAGAGACCCAGTACTTC. Translating it yields CASSTGTGGQETQYF.

The CDR3 nucleotides are TGTGCCAGCAGCCCAGTTTTGGGCGGGGAGACCCAGTACTTC. This codes for CASSPVLGGETQYF. The chain is built from TRBV7-6 and TRBJ2-5, with D possibly TRBD2 on 5 matching bases. This CDR3 is 14 amino acids long. CDR1 and CDR2 (germline): SGHVS, FNYEAQ. The ends were cut back, 5 bases at V and 5 bases at J, with 15 bases in the middle.

The chain combines TRBV6-5 with TRBJ2-1; 7 positions match TRBD2. The length of the CDR3 is 15 residues. J gave up 6 bases and V 1 base, and 6 bases lay outside the gene matches. The germline gives CDR1 MNHEY, CDR2 SVGAGI. DNA for the CDR3: TGTGCCAGCAGTTACTGGGCGGGAGAGGGCAATGAGCAGTTCTTC. This translates into CASSYWAGEGNEQFF.

V is TRBV12-5 and J is TRBJ1-2; TRBD1 is a possible D gene (5 bases). The V end lost 1 base, the J end lost 5 bases, and 11 bases lay between the germline ends. The CDR3 loop spans 14 amino acids. Germline values: CDR1 LGHNT, CDR2 FRNRAP. The CDR3 region is CASGLGGVRYGYTF. The CDR3, as DNA: TGTGCTAGTGGTTTGGGAGGGGTGCGATATGGCTACACCTTC.

This chain connects TRBV10-3 to TRBJ1-5; no clear D gene. The V end lost 6 bases, the J end lost 6 bases, and 12 bases lay between the germline ends. The germline V gene has CDR1 ENHRY and CDR2 SYGVKD. The CDR3 is 13 amino acids. CDR3 residues: CAISRGVIQPQHF. The CDR3 DNA is TGTGCCATCAGCCGCGGGGTGATTCAGCCCCAGCATTTT.

Note on this clone: The same CDR3 can be traced to other DNA sequences in this sample. The CDR3 DNA is TGCGCCAGCAGCCAAGTCGGGACCTACGAGCAGTACTTC. It encodes CASSQVGTYEQYF. The V gene is TRBV4-1, the J gene TRBJ2-7; a possible D gene is TRBD2 (5 bases). The V gene's germline CDR1 is MGHRA and CDR2 YSYEKL. V was shortened by 1 base and J by 2 bases, with 6 bases between the two germline ends. The CDR3 length is 13 residues.

V is TRBV27 and J is TRBJ2-7; 7 bases align to TRBD1. The CDR3 has 16 residues. Germline loops: CDR1 MNHEY, CDR2 SMNVEV (reference sequence). V was clipped by 3 bases and J by 2 bases; unmatched bases: 10. CDR3 bases: TGTGCCAGCAGTTTCCTTGGACAGGACGGTCCCTACGAGCAGTACTTC. Translating gives CASSFLGQDGPYEQYF.

The chain combines TRBV28 with TRBJ2-7, with 10 bases that match TRBD1. Germline V lookup: CDR1 MDHEN, CDR2 SYDVKM. The CDR3 is 17 residues long. Trimming took 6 bases from V and 3 from J; bases not matched to a gene: 14. The CDR3 coding sequence is TGTGCCAGCAGCCCCGCACCGGGACAGGGGAACGACTACGAGCAGTACTTC. It is translated as CASSPAPGQGNDYEQYF. Drawing the rest from reference TRBV28 and TRBJ2-7, the complete variable domain is DVKVTQSSRYLVKRTGEKVFLECVQDMDHENMFWYRQDPGLGLRLIYFSYDVKMKEKGDIPEGYSVSREKKERFSLILESASTNQTSMYLCASSPAPGQGNDYEQYFGPGTRLTVT.